Given below is one T cell receptor (beta chain) in context. The target antigen is unknown. The entry originates in a study of cytomegalovirus exposure and HLA in healthy donors. This CDR3 comprises 14 residues. The J segment lost 1 base and the V segment lost 4 bases, leaving 2 bases of the junction unmatched. CDR1 LGHNA and CDR2 YNFKEQ come from the germline V gene. Study conclusions and caveats: Researchers reportedly found TCR beta sequences accurately predicted most subjects' HLA-A and HLA-B alleles. An apparent linkage of common viral pathogens to several of the most significant clusters emerged in a later analysis. Relative to the approximately 700-donor mean, N-insertions were reportedly fewer in an Asian-associated ancestry cluster in a later analysis.

The PCR used 60 Vbeta and 13 Jbeta primers. Data came from immunoSEQ multiplex PCR; TCRdb stores just in-frame clones and leaves some out. This table has around 150,000 clones, about 74% appearing once. The receptor was isolated from a woman in her 40s in good health and CMV-seronegative. The chain uses TRBV4-2 and TRBJ2-7; 9 nucleotides line up with TRBD1. Sequencing was performed on PBMCs. The CDR3 DNA reads as TGTGCCAGCAGCCCCGGGACAGGGTCCTACGAGCAGTACTTC. It yields the protein CASSPGTGSYEQYF.